The sample holds a few counts of the clone carrying this TCR beta chain. Its antigen is undetermined. Library preparation for TCR beta used quantitative 5'-RACE with molecular barcodes. TCRdb redid the calling of the 5' RACE reads with MiXCR, one entry per CDR3 protein. The table records a few hundred thousand distinct CDR3 sequences, around 20% of them present only once. This sample is drawn from a study of CD8 T cells in ankylosing spondylitis. V was pared by 2 bases and J by 3 bases, with 12 bases of the junction left unmatched. The CDR3 sequence is 17 residues long. Findings of the study overall: Certain motif variants had earlier been reported in reactive arthritis synovial fluid and blood. Disease-linked clones had a CD8+ phenotype and relatively low frequency in peripheral blood. Significant enrichment of disease-linked clones was reported in matched ankylosing spondylitis synovial fluid. One TCR beta motif, made up of roughly 8 highly homologous variants, appeared characteristic of ankylosing spondylitis blood.

The sample was blood, either unsorted or a sorted T cell fraction (not recorded which). This chain uses TRBV12-3 or TRBV12-4 with TRBJ1-2; 7 nucleotides agree with TRBD1. This clonotype was obtained from a male donor with ankylosing spondylitis. In DNA, the CDR3 is TGTGCCAGCAGTTTAATTCCCAACGACAGGGCGGACTATGGCTACACCTTC. This translates into CASSLIPNDRADYGYTF.